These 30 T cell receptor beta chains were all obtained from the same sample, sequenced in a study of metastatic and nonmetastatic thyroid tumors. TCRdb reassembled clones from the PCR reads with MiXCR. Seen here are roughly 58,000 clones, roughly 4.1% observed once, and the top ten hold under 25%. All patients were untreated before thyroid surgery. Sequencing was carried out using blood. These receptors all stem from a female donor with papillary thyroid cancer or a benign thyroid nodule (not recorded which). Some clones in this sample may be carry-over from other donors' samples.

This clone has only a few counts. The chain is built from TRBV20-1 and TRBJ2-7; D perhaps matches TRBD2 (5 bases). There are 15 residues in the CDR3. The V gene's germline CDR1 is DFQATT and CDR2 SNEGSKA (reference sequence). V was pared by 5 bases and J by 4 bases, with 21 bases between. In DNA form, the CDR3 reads TGCAGTGCTCAGACCTTTGGCGGAGGAAGTTACGAGCAGTACTTC. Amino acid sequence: CSAQTFGGGSYEQYF.

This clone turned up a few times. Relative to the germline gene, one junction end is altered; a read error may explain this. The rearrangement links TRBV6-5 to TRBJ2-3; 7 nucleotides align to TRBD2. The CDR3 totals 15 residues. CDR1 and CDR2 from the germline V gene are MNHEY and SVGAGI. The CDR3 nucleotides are TGTGCCAGCAGTGACTCGAAGGCGGGAGCTGATACGCAGTATTTT. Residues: CASSDSKAGADTQYF.

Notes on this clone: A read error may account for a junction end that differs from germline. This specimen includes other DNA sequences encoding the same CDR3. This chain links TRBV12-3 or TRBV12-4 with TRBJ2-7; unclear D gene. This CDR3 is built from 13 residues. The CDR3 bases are TGCGCCAGCAGTATAGCCTTCCAGTATGAGCAGTACTTC. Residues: CASSIAFQYEQYF.

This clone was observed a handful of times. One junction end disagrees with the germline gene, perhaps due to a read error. CDR3 bases: TGTGCCACCGAGAATACAGGGGGACCGACCTGGGAGCTGTTCTTT. Translated, it gives CATENTGGPTWELFF. This chain joins TRBV24-1 and TRBJ2-2; 8 bases agree with TRBD1. Per germline, CDR1 KGHDR and CDR2 SFDVKD. CDR3 length: 15 amino acids.

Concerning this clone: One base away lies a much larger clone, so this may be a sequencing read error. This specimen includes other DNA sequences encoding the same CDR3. CDR3 nucleotide sequence: TGTGCCAGCAGCGCCCCTACAGATACGCAGTATTTT. This gives the protein CASSAPTDTQYF. The chain combines TRBV9 with TRBJ2-3; no reliable D call. Germline assignment: CDR1 SGDLS and CDR2 YYNGEE. Trimming removed 3 bases at V and 3 bases at J, with 5 bases between. The CDR3 loop spans 12 amino acids.

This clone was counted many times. The chain's CDR3 is CASSLGDGNYGYTF. The CDR3 region has the DNA TGTGCCAGCAGCTTAGGGGACGGTAACTATGGCTACACCTTC. The chain couples TRBV13 to TRBJ1-2; D is undetermined. CDR3 length: 14 amino acids. The ends were cut back, 0 bases at V and 1 base at J, with 6 bases in the middle. In germline, CDR1 is PRHDT, CDR2 FYEKMQ (reference sequence).

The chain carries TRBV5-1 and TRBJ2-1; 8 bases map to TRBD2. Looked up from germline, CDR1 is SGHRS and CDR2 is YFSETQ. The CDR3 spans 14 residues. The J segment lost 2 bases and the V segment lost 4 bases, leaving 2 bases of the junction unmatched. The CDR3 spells CASSLAGTYNEQFF. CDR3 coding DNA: TGCGCCAGCAGCCTAGCGGGCACCTACAATGAGCAGTTCTTC.

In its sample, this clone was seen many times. CDR3 loop: CASSQGYSEQFF. CDR3 nucleotides: TGTGCCAGCAGCCAAGGCTATAGTGAGCAGTTCTTC. This rearrangement joins TRBV3-1 to TRBJ2-1; D is unclear. This CDR3 has 12 amino acids. The germline V gene encodes CDR1 LGHDT and CDR2 YNNKEL (reference sequence). Trimming removed 1 base at V and 9 bases at J, with 7 bases between.

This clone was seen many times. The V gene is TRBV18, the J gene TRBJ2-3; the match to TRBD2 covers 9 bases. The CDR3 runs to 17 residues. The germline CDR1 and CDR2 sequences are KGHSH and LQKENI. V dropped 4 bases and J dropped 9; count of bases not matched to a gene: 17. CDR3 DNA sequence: TGTGCCAGCTCACTCTCGATTAGCGGGAGTGTCGGTGACACGCAGTATTTT. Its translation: CASSLSISGSVGDTQYF.

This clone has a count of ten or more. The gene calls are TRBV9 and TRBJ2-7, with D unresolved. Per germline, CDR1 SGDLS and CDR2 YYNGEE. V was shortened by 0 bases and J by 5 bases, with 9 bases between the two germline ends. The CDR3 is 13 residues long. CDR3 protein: CASSVELGNEQYF. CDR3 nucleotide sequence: TGTGCCAGCAGCGTAGAGTTGGGGAACGAGCAGTACTTC.

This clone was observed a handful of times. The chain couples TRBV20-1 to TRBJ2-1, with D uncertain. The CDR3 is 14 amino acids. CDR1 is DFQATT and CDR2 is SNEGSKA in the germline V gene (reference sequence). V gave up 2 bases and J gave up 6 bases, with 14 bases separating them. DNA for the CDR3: TGCAGTGCTAGAACGGGCCGGCATTCCAATGAGCAGTTCTTC. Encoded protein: CSARTGRHSNEQFF.

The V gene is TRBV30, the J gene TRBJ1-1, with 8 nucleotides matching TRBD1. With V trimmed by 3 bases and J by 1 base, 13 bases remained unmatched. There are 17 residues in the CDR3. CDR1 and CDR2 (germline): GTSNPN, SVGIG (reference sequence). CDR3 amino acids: CAWSAGRSDRANTEAFF. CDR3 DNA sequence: TGTGCCTGGAGCGCCGGAAGGTCGGACAGGGCGAACACTGAAGCTTTCTTT.

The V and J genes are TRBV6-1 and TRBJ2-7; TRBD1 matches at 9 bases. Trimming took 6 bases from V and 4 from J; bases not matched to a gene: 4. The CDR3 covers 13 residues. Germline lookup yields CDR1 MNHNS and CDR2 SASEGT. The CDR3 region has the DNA TGTGCCAGCAGGCACAGGGGGCGGTACGAGCAGTACTTC. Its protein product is CASRHRGRYEQYF.

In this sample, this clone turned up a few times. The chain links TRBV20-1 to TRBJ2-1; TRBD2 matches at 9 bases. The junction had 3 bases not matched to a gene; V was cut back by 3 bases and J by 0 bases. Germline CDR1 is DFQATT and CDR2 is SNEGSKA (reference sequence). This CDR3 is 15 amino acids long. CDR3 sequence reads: CSASEREDSYNEQFF. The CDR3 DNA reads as TGCAGTGCTAGTGAGCGGGAGGACTCCTACAATGAGCAGTTCTTC.

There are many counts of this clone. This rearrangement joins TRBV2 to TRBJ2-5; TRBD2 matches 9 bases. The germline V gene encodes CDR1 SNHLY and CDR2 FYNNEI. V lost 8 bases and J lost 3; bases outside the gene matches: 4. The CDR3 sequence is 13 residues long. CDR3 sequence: CASEGLAKETQYF. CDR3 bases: TGTGCCAGCGAAGGACTAGCGAAAGAGACCCAGTACTTC. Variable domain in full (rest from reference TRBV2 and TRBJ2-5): EPEVTQTPSHQVTQMGQEVILRCVPISNHLYFYWYRQILGQKVEFLVSFYNNEISEKSEIFDDQFSVERPDGSNFTLKIRSTKLEDSAMYFCASEGLAKETQYFGPGTRLLVL.

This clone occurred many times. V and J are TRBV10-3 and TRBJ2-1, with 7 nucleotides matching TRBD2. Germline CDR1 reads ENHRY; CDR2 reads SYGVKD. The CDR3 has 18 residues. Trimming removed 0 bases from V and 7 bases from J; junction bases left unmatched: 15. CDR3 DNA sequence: TGTGCCATCAGTGAGTCGAGTCTGGGGGGGGGGAGAAGGAATGAGCAGTTCTTC. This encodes CAISESSLGGGRRNEQFF.

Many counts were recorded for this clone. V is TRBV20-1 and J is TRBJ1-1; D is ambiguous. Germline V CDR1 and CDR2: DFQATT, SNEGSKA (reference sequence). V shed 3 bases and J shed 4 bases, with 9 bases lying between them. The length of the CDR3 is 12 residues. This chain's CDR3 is CSARDGSTEAFF. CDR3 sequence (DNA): TGCAGTGCTAGGGACGGGAGCACTGAAGCTTTCTTT.

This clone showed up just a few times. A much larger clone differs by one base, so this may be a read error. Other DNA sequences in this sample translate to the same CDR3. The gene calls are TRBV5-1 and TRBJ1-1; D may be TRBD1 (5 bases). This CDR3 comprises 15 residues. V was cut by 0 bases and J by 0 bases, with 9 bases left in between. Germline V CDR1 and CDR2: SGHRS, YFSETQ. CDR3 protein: CASSLALDMNTEAFF. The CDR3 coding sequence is TGCGCCAGCAGCTTGGCCTTGGACATGAACACTGAAGCTTTCTTT.

CDR3 sequence (DNA): TGTGCAGGATCCAGCGACTATGGCTACACCTTC. The encoded protein is CAGSSDYGYTF. The gene calls are TRBV28 and TRBJ1-2; D remains unclear. Germline CDR1 reads MDHEN; CDR2 reads SYDVKM. This CDR3 is built from 11 residues.

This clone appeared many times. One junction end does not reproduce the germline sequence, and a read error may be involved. The CDR3 protein is CASTHNTGKLFF. CDR3 DNA: TGCGCCAGCACTCATAACACCGGGAAGCTGTTTTTT. This chain links TRBV10-2 with TRBJ2-2, with a possible D match to TRBD2 (5 bases). The CDR3 has 12 residues. Germline CDR1 reads WSHSY; CDR2 reads SAAADI.

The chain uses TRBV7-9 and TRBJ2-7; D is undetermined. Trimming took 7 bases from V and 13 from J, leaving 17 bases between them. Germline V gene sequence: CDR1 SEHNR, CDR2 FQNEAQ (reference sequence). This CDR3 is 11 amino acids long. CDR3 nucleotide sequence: TGTGCCAGCAACTTGGGCGGCAGAATCTACTTC. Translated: CASNLGGRIYF.

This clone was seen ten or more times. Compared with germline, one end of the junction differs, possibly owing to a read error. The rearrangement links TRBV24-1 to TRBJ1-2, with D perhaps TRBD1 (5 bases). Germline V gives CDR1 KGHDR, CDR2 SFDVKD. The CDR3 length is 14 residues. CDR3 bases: TGTGCCATCAGTGATTCGCCAGGGAACTATGGCTACACCTTC. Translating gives CAISDSPGNYGYTF.

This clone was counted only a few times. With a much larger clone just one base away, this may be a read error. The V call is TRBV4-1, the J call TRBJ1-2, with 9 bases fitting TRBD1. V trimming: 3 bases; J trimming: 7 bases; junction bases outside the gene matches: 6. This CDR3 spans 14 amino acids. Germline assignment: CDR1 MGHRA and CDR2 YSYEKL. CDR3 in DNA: TGCGCCAGCAGCCAGGTCGGGACAGGGTTTGGCTACACCTTC. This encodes CASSQVGTGFGYTF.

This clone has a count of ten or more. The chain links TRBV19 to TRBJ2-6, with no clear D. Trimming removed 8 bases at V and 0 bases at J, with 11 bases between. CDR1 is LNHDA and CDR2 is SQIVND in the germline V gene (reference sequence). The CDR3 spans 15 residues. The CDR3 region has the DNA TGTGCCAGTGGCGACGGGCACTCTGGGGCCAACGTCCTGACTTTC. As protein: CASGDGHSGANVLTF.

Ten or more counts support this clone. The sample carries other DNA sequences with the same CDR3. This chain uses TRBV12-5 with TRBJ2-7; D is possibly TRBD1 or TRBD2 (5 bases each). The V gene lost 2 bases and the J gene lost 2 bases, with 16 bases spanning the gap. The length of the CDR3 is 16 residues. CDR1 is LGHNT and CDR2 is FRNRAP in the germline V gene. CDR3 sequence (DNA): TGTGCTAGTGGTTTGCCCCCCCGGGGCGGGCCCTACGAGCAGTACTTC. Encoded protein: CASGLPPRGGPYEQYF.

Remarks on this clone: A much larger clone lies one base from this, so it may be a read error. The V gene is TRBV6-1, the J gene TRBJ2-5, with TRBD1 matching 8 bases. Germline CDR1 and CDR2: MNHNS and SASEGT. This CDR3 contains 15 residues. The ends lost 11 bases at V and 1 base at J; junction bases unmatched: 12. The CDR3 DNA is TGTGCCGGCACCCGACAGGGGACAACCCAAGAGACCCAGTACTTC. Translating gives CAGTRQGTTQETQYF.

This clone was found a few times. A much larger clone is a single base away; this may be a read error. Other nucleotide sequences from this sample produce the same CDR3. In nucleotides, the CDR3 is TGTGCCAGCGGGGACGGGTGGCTGGGCACAGATACGCAGTATTTT. Protein product: CASGDGWLGTDTQYF. The chain uses TRBV5-1 and TRBJ2-3; 7 nucleotides align to TRBD2. The CDR3 totals 15 residues. The germline gives CDR1 SGHRS, CDR2 YFSETQ.

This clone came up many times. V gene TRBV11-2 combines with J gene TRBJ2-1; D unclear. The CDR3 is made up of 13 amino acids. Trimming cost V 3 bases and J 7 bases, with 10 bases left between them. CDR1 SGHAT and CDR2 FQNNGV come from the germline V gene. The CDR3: CASSFPPPNEQFF. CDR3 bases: TGTGCCAGCAGCTTCCCTCCCCCAAATGAGCAGTTCTTC. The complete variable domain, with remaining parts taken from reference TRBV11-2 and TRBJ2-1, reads EAGVAQSPRYKIIEKRQSVAFWCNPISGHATLYWYQQILGQGPKLLIQFQNNGVVDDSQLPKDRFSAERLKGVDSTLKIQPAKLEDSAVYLCASSFPPPNEQFFGPGTRLTVL.

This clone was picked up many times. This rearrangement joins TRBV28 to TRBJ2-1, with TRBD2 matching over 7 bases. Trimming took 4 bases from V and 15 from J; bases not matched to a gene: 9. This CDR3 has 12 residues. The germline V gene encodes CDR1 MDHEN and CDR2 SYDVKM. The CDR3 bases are TGTGCCAGCAGTTCCTCTAGCGGAAGGGCGTTCTTC. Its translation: CASSSSSGRAFF. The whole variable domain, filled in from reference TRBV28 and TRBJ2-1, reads DVKVTQSSRYLVKRTGEKVFLECVQDMDHENMFWYRQDPGLGLRLIYFSYDVKMKEKGDIPEGYSVSREKKERFSLILESASTNQTSMYLCASSSSSGRAFFGPGTRLTVL.

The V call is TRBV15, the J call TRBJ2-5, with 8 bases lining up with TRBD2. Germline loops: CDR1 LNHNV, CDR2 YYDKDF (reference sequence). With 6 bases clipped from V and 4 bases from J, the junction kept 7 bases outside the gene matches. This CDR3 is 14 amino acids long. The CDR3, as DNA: TGTGCCACCAGTCCGGGGGGGCCCGGAGAGACCCAGTACTTC. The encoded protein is CATSPGGPGETQYF.